The 19 T cell receptor beta chains below were found in one sample sequenced in a study of blood T cell repertoires in COVID-19. The protocol was immunoSEQ multiplex PCR, while the TCRdb copy is restricted to in-frame clones and leaves out a portion. The repertoire holds 450,000 to 500,000 clones, with 75% to 90% as singletons. Sequenced sample: peripheral blood. These receptors originate from a human donor in a cohort sampled during active COVID-19.

The chain links TRBV24-1 to TRBJ2-1; a weak D match, TRBD2 (6 bases). The CDR3 runs 15 residues. Trimming removed 3 bases at V and 6 bases at J, with 14 bases between. Germline lookup yields CDR1 KGHDR and CDR2 SFDVKD. The CDR3 sequence: CATSDAGTEINEQFF. DNA of the CDR3: TGTGCCACCAGTGATGCCGGGACTGAAATCAATGAGCAGTTCTTC.

The chain joins TRBV7-2 to TRBJ1-5; D not certain. V was shortened by 3 bases and J by 9 bases, with 12 bases between the two germline ends. There are 13 residues in the CDR3. Germline V lookup: CDR1 SGHTA, CDR2 FQGNSA. The CDR3 DNA reads as TGTGCCAGCAGCTTCCTCGGTCGTTGGCCCCAGCATTTT. Translated, it gives CASSFLGRWPQHF.

To note about this clone: One junction end does not reproduce the germline sequence, and a read error may be involved. The chain is built from TRBV27 and TRBJ1-2; tentatively, D is TRBD1 (5 bases). The CDR3 sequence is 15 residues long. The germline V gene has CDR1 MNHEY and CDR2 SMNVEV (reference sequence). The CDR3 loop is CASSLSPGNPADLSF. CDR3 bases: TGTGCCAGCAGTTTATCGCCAGGGAACCCTGCTGATTTGTCCTTC.

The genes are TRBV7-9 and TRBJ1-5; 8 bases map to TRBD1. V lost 5 bases and J lost 0; bases outside the gene matches: 9. CDR3 length equals 17 residues. The V gene's germline CDR1 is SEHNR and CDR2 FQNEAQ (reference sequence). CDR3 nucleotides: TGTGCCAGCAGCCGGGGGACAGGCGATTATAGCAATCAGCCCCAGCATTTT. Protein product: CASSRGTGDYSNQPQHF.

This clone came up once. The chain employs TRBV13 and TRBJ2-5, with TRBD2 identical over 9 bases. Per germline, CDR1 PRHDT and CDR2 FYEKMQ (reference sequence). CDR3 length equals 13 residues. V gave up 5 bases and J gave up 5 bases; unmatched junction bases: 3. The chain's CDR3 is CASSRLAAETQYF. The CDR3, as DNA: TGTGCCAGCAGCCGACTAGCGGCCGAGACCCAGTACTTC.

The chain employs TRBV19 and TRBJ1-1, with 10 bases identical to TRBD1. CDR1 LNHDA and CDR2 SQIVND come from the germline V gene (reference sequence). The CDR3 has 13 amino acids. Losses at the gene ends were 7 bases for V and 6 bases for J; bases not matched to a gene: 5. CDR3 residues: CASTLDRGAEAFF. As DNA, the CDR3 is TGTGCCAGTACCCTGGACAGGGGGGCTGAAGCTTTCTTT. The full variable domain, its missing parts supplied by reference TRBV19 and TRBJ1-1, is DGGITQSPKYLFRKEGQNVTLSCEQNLNHDAMYWYRQDPGQGLRLIYYSQIVNDFQKGDIAEGYSVSREKKESFPLTVTSAQKNPTAFYLCASTLDRGAEAFFGQGTRLTVV.

The sample holds a few counts of this clone. This chain links TRBV10-3 with TRBJ2-7; D gene ambiguous. This CDR3 is 13 amino acids long. The V gene lost 2 bases and the J gene lost 2 bases, with 7 bases spanning the gap. Per the germline V gene, CDR1 is ENHRY and CDR2 is SYGVKD. The CDR3 region is CAISEAAAYEQYF. The CDR3 region has the DNA TGTGCCATCAGTGAGGCGGCGGCCTACGAGCAGTACTTC.

The chain joins TRBV19 to TRBJ1-2; the match to TRBD1 covers 8 bases. Germline V CDR1 and CDR2: LNHDA, SQIVND (reference sequence). After removal of 6 bases from V and 7 bases from J, the junction contained 13 bases not matched to a gene. The CDR3 runs to 15 residues. CDR3 DNA: TGTGCCAGTAGCCCAACAGGGGGTTCTATGTTTGGCTACACCTTC. As protein: CASSPTGGSMFGYTF.

J is TRBJ1-2 and V is TRBV28; 9 nucleotides match TRBD1. This CDR3 has 13 amino acids. V shed 10 bases, J shed 3 bases, and the junction held 6 bases outside the gene matches. Germline V gene lookup returns CDR1 MDHEN and CDR2 SYDVKM. The DNA for the CDR3 is TGTGCCATCGGGGACAGGGCGGACTATGGCTACACCTTC. It translates to CAIGDRADYGYTF.

The chain recombines TRBV5-1 with TRBJ2-1, with 12 bases aligning to TRBD2. The J segment lost 6 bases and the V segment lost 0 bases, leaving 4 bases of the junction unmatched. This CDR3 is 16 amino acids long. Germline V gives CDR1 SGHRS, CDR2 YFSETQ. The chain's CDR3 is CASSLEGLAGLNEQFF. DNA of the CDR3: TGCGCCAGCAGCTTGGAGGGACTAGCGGGTCTCAATGAGCAGTTCTTC.

J is TRBJ2-7 and V is TRBV28; D ambiguous. V lost 4 bases and J 2 bases, leaving 9 bases between the germline ends. Germline values: CDR1 MDHEN, CDR2 SYDVKM. CDR3 size: 13 residues. The CDR3 region has the DNA TGTGCCAGCAGTTCACGCAGTACCTACGAGCAGTACTTC. Encoded protein: CASSSRSTYEQYF.

This sequence joins TRBV18 and TRBJ2-3; D uncertain. V dropped 6 bases and J dropped 0 bases, with 13 bases sitting between them. The CDR3 contains 15 residues. CDR1 is KGHSH and CDR2 is LQKENI in the germline V gene. The CDR3 here is CASSSGRASTDTQYF. In nucleotides, the CDR3 is TGTGCCAGCTCTTCGGGTAGAGCTAGCACAGATACGCAGTATTTT.

The J gene is TRBJ1-1, the V gene TRBV4-3; possible D gene TRBD1, 5 bases. Looked up from germline, CDR1 is LGHNA and CDR2 is YSLEER. The CDR3 length is 13 residues. V dropped 4 bases and J dropped 5 bases, with 11 bases sitting between them. The CDR3 sequence is CASSPVRGTEAFF. The DNA for the CDR3 is TGCGCCAGCAGCCCCGTAAGGGGAACTGAAGCTTTCTTT.

The chain is built from TRBV4-2 and TRBJ2-2, with a tentative D call TRBD2 (5 bases). Germline V gene data show CDR1 as LGHNA and CDR2 as YNFKEQ. V lost 1 base and J lost 1, with 10 bases in between. CDR3 size: 16 residues. This CDR3 is CASSQAERGNTGELFF. CDR3 nucleotides: TGTGCCAGCAGCCAAGCAGAACGGGGGAACACCGGGGAGCTGTTTTTT.

This chain links TRBV5-1 with TRBJ2-5; 7 positions match TRBD2. The CDR3 consists of 14 residues. The germline gives CDR1 SGHRS, CDR2 YFSETQ. Trimming took 6 bases from V and 5 from J; bases not matched to a gene: 10. The CDR3 reads CASKFSSGDETQYF. The CDR3 coding sequence is TGCGCCAGCAAGTTCTCTAGCGGAGATGAGACCCAGTACTTC.

The gene calls are TRBV6-5 and TRBJ2-3; D uncertain. The CDR3 is 14 amino acids. Trimming removed 0 bases at V and 6 bases at J, with 10 bases between. CDR1 and CDR2 from the germline V gene are MNHEY and SVGAGI. The CDR3: CASSYSYSEDTQYF. The CDR3, as DNA: TGTGCCAGCAGTTACTCCTACTCTGAGGATACGCAGTATTTT.

This clone is a singleton in its sample. The CDR3 sequence: CASSQGLAGVYEQYF. The DNA for the CDR3 is TGTGCCAGCAGCCAAGGACTAGCGGGGGTCTACGAGCAGTACTTC. The chain carries TRBV5-4 and TRBJ2-7; 13 bases agree with TRBD2. This CDR3 contains 15 residues. V was clipped by 4 bases and J by 3 bases; unmatched bases: 4. Germline V lookup: CDR1 SGHNT, CDR2 YYREEE (reference sequence).

The V and J genes are TRBV18 and TRBJ2-3, with D possibly matching TRBD2 (5 bases). With 4 bases removed from V and 1 base from J, the gap between germline ends came to 15 bases. Germline V CDR1 and CDR2: KGHSH, LQKENI. The CDR3 has 16 residues. The CDR3 here is CASSRALDGGTDTQYF. For the CDR3, the DNA is TGTGCCAGCTCACGAGCACTAGACGGGGGCACAGATACGCAGTATTTT.

In regard to this clone: Mismatch with germline at one junction end may stem from a read error. The CDR3 loop reads CASRREGGTGSIQPQHF. The CDR3 bases are TGTGCCAGCAGACGTGAGGGGGGGACAGGGAGCATTCAGCCCCAGCATTTT. The chain is built from TRBV27 and TRBJ1-5; 9 bases are a match to TRBD1. The CDR3 extends over 17 amino acids. CDR1 is MNHEY, CDR2 SMNVEV, per germline (reference sequence).